These T cell receptor beta chains were read from a single sample in a study of fetal regulatory T cell absence and autoimmunity. Sequencing used immunoSEQ multiplex PCR; TCRdb keeps in-frame clones, though not all of them. The profile shows roughly 95,000 clones, 72% of them singletons. Sequencing was performed on pancreas tissue. The receptors were sampled from a male donor with IPEX syndrome. CDR3s include the opening cysteine and the closing phenylalanine or tryptophan. D genes are given only for firm matches. Clone size is not always given. Where it is, it says once, few, many or a class for expanded clones.

V	J	size	D	CDR3	DNA
TRBV6-5	TRBJ1-1	.	TRBD1	CASSYFTGGTEAFF	TGTGCCAGCAGTTACTTCACAGGGGGCACTGAAGCTTTCTTT
TRBV27	TRBJ1-5	.	TRBD1	CASRTGGQPQHF	TGTGCCAGCAGAACAGGGGGTCAGCCCCAGCATTTT
TRBV7-9	TRBJ2-7	.	.	CASSLAPYEQYF	TGTGCCAGCAGCTTGGCACCGTACGAGCAGTACTTC
TRBV15	TRBJ2-1	.	.	CATSRDSNEQFF	TGTGCCACCAGCAGAGATAGCAATGAGCAGTTCTTC
TRBV5-6	TRBJ2-7	.	.	CASSLGVSYEQYF	TGTGCCAGCAGCTTGGGGGTTTCCTACGAGCAGTACTTC
TRBV5-6	TRBJ2-3	.	.	CASSLEGGRARADTQYF	TGTGCCAGCAGCTTGGAAGGGGGGAGGGCCCGGGCAGATACGCAGTATTTT
TRBV6-5	TRBJ1-2	.	.	CASSLQGVDYGYTF	TGTGCCAGCAGTTTACAGGGAGTGGACTATGGCTACACCTTC
TRBV19	TRBJ2-7	.	.	CASSSGRRSPYEQYF	TGTGCCAGTAGTAGTGGGAGACGGAGCCCCTACGAGCAGTACTTC
TRBV19	TRBJ1-3	.	.	CASSIGASGNTIYF	TGTGCCAGTAGTATAGGAGCCTCTGGAAACACCATATATTTT
TRBV5-6	TRBJ1-4	.	TRBD1	CASSLDRGEKLFF	TGTGCCAGCAGCTTGGACAGGGGGGAAAAACTGTTTTTT
TRBV11-3	TRBJ2-3	.	TRBD1	CASSSRGTGVPTDTQYF	TGTGCCAGCAGCTCACGGGGGACAGGGGTCCCCACAGATACGCAGTATTTT
TRBV6-1	TRBJ2-1	.	.	CASSELRSSYNEQFF	TGTGCCAGCAGTGAACTTAGGAGCTCCTACAATGAGCAGTTCTTC
TRBV14	TRBJ2-1	.	.	CASSIRSYNEQFF	TGTGCCAGCAGCATCCGGTCCTACAATGAGCAGTTCTTC
TRBV2	TRBJ2-7	.	.	CASSEAGVYEQYF	TGTGCCAGCAGTGAAGCGGGAGTTTACGAGCAGTACTTC
TRBV5-4	TRBJ1-5	.	.	CASSFRGGGPQHF	TGTGCCAGCAGCTTTAGGGGAGGGGGGCCCCAGCATTTT
TRBV7-9	TRBJ2-7	few	TRBD1	CASSLGYRGEYEQYF	TGTGCCAGCAGCTTAGGATACAGGGGGGAGTACGAGCAGTACTTC
TRBV11-2	TRBJ2-3	medium-sized	.	CASSPGTDTQYF	TGTGCCAGCAGCCCGGGGACAGATACGCAGTATTTT
TRBV7-2	TRBJ2-7	.	TRBD2	CASSLVGGSAYEQYF	TGTGCCAGCAGCTTAGTCGGGGGGTCCGCCTACGAGCAGTACTTC
TRBV19	TRBJ2-1	.	.	CASSIGGRPNYNEQFF	TGTGCCAGTAGTATAGGGGGGAGGCCAAATTACAATGAGCAGTTCTTC
TRBV2	TRBJ2-7	.	.	CASSVGGSYYEQYF	TGTGCCAGCAGTGTTGGGGGGTCCTACTACGAGCAGTACTTC
TRBV5-4	TRBJ2-7	.	TRBD1	CASSYRTGKNEQYF	TGTGCCAGCAGCTACCGGACAGGGAAGAACGAGCAGTACTTC